The next 24 T cell receptor beta chains were all read from a single sample in a study of control samples from healthy donors and cancer patients. TCRdb keeps only in-frame clones here, not all; method: immunoSEQ multiplex PCR. This sample has around 170,000 clones, with 85% to 90% found just once. Sequenced: blood. The receptors here all came from a woman aged 25 to 39 in good health.

This chain joins TRBV19 and TRBJ2-6; D remains ambiguous. CDR1 and CDR2 (germline): LNHDA, SQIVND (reference sequence). The V end lost 7 bases, the J end lost 4 bases, and 11 bases lay between the germline ends. This CDR3 is 14 amino acids long. CDR3 bases: TGTGCCAGTATCGGCAGTCGAGGGGCCAACGTCCTGACTTTC. Its protein product is CASIGSRGANVLTF. The variable domain in full, completed from reference TRBV19 and TRBJ2-6, reads DGGITQSPKYLFRKEGQNVTLSCEQNLNHDAMYWYRQDPGQGLRLIYYSQIVNDFQKGDIAEGYSVSREKKESFPLTVTSAQKNPTAFYLCASIGSRGANVLTFGAGSRLTVL.

The CDR3 DNA reads TGCAGTGCTAGTTATACGAACACTGAAGCTTTCTTT. Translating gives CSASYTNTEAFF. The genes are TRBV20-1 and TRBJ1-1; D not certain. V lost 3 bases to trimming and J lost 1 base, with 6 bases between them. CDR1 and CDR2 (germline): DFQATT, SNEGSKA (reference sequence). There are 12 residues in the CDR3.

The chain joins TRBV12-3 or TRBV12-4 to TRBJ1-3; TRBD1 aligns across 8 bases. The CDR3 runs 13 residues. J gave up 11 bases and V 6 bases, and 9 bases lay outside the gene matches. CDR3 region: CASSPQGATAIYF. In DNA, the CDR3 is TGTGCCAGCAGCCCTCAGGGGGCCACGGCCATATATTTT.

This CDR3 is CSATDTLDSPLHF. The CDR3 DNA follows: TGCAGTGCTACTGACACCCTGGACTCACCCCTCCACTTT. The V and J genes are TRBV20-1 and TRBJ1-6; D remains ambiguous. Trimming took off 4 bases at V and 10 bases at J, with 14 bases between the two ends. The germline gives CDR1 DFQATT, CDR2 SNEGSKA (reference sequence). The CDR3 runs 13 residues.

The chain employs TRBV5-1 and TRBJ2-7, with a weak D call TRBD1 (6 bases). V dropped 5 bases and J dropped 1 base, with 16 bases sitting between them. CDR1 and CDR2 from the germline V gene are SGHRS and YFSETQ. CDR3 length: 15 amino acids. DNA for the CDR3: TGCGCCAGCAGGTTGCAGGGGACGGATTCCTACGAGCAGTACTTC. Amino acid sequence: CASRLQGTDSYEQYF.

This chain joins TRBV5-4 and TRBJ2-2; 8 bases are a match to TRBD2. The CDR3 sequence is 15 residues long. Germline CDR1 reads SGHNT; CDR2 reads YYREEE (reference sequence). V was clipped by 3 bases and J by 3 bases; unmatched bases: 4. CDR3 amino acids: CASSWTSFDTGELFF. The CDR3 DNA reads as TGTGCCAGCAGCTGGACTAGCTTCGACACCGGGGAGCTGTTTTTT.

The chain links TRBV28 to TRBJ2-5, with no clear D. Germline loops: CDR1 MDHEN, CDR2 SYDVKM. V lost 7 bases and J lost 1, with 4 bases in between. The CDR3 sequence is 11 residues long. CDR3 nucleotide sequence: TGTGCCAGCACCAGCCAAGAGACCCAGTACTTC. Amino acid sequence: CASTSQETQYF.

V usage is TRBV5-1 and J usage is TRBJ2-7; 10 nucleotides line up with TRBD2. V lost 0 bases and J lost 6; bases outside the gene matches: 3. The CDR3 has 14 residues. Germline values: CDR1 SGHRS, CDR2 YFSETQ. CDR3 nucleotides: TGCGCCAGCAGCTTGGAAGCGGGAGGGCCCGAGCAGTACTTC. Amino acids: CASSLEAGGPEQYF.

The table lists this clone with a count of one. The chain combines TRBV4-1 with TRBJ2-1; 11 nucleotides match TRBD2. Per the germline V gene, CDR1 is MGHRA and CDR2 is YSYEKL. The CDR3 sequence is 15 residues long. The junction had 3 bases not matched to a gene; V was cut back by 2 bases and J by 6 bases. CDR3 protein: CASSQSSGGSNEQFF. The DNA for the CDR3 is TGCGCCAGCAGCCAATCTAGCGGGGGGTCCAATGAGCAGTTCTTC.

The J gene is TRBJ2-1, the V gene TRBV3-1 (or the pseudogene TRBV3-2); D is undetermined. V shed 0 bases and J shed 0 bases, with 12 bases lying between them. The CDR3 has 17 amino acids. The germline V gene encodes CDR1 LGHDT and CDR2 YNNKEL (reference sequence). The CDR3 protein is CASSQDRRASSYNEQFF. The CDR3 nucleotides read TGTGCCAGCAGCCAAGATCGACGGGCCAGCTCCTACAATGAGCAGTTCTTC.

The rearrangement uses TRBV12-3 or TRBV12-4 and TRBJ2-2; D may be TRBD2 (5 bases). The V gene lost 5 bases and the J gene lost 7 bases, with 11 bases spanning the gap. The CDR3 extends over 13 amino acids. The CDR3 sequence is CASSRTADGELFF. DNA of the CDR3: TGTGCCAGCAGTCGGACTGCGGACGGGGAGCTGTTTTTT.

This rearrangement joins TRBV6-1 to TRBJ1-2; D uncertain. V was shortened by 1 base and J by 12 bases, with 6 bases between the two germline ends. Germline V lookup: CDR1 MNHNS, CDR2 SASEGT. This CDR3 has 10 residues. CDR3 protein: CASSEETDTF. The DNA of the CDR3 is TGTGCCAGCAGTGAAGAGACCGACACCTTC.

The chain joins TRBV7-9 to TRBJ1-3, with unresolved D. Looked up from germline, CDR1 is SEHNR and CDR2 is FQNEAQ (reference sequence). The CDR3 length is 15 residues. Trimming removed 0 bases at V and 2 bases at J, with 8 bases between. CDR3 amino acids: CASSLAGSPGNTIYF. The CDR3 DNA follows: TGTGCCAGCAGCTTAGCGGGCAGCCCTGGAAACACCATATATTTT. Full variable domain (missing parts from reference TRBV7-9 and TRBJ1-3): DTGVSQNPRHKITKRGQNVTFRCDPISEHNRLYWYRQTLGQGPEFLTYFQNEAQLEKSRLLSDRFSAERPKGSFSTLEIQRTEQGDSAMYLCASSLAGSPGNTIYFGEGSWLTVV.

The chain combines TRBV6-5 with TRBJ2-7, with 8 bases matching TRBD1. From germline, CDR1 is MNHEY and CDR2 SVGAGI. This CDR3 comprises 13 residues. V lost 6 bases to trimming and J lost 1 base; unmatched junction nucleotides: 2. In nucleotides, the CDR3 is TGTGCCAGCAGGGGACAGGATTCCTACGAGCAGTACTTC. It yields the protein CASRGQDSYEQYF.

V and J are TRBV7-9 and TRBJ2-7; 8 nucleotides agree with TRBD2. The V segment lost 5 bases and the J segment 2 bases; nucleotides outside the gene matches: 8. The CDR3 runs to 15 residues. CDR1 SEHNR and CDR2 FQNEAQ come from the germline V gene (reference sequence). Here the CDR3 DNA reads TGTGCCAGCAGCGCTTATAGCGGGACCACCTACGAGCAGTACTTC. Protein: CASSAYSGTTYEQYF.

The chain has TRBV19 and TRBJ1-2; D remains unclear. The germline V gene encodes CDR1 LNHDA and CDR2 SQIVND (reference sequence). V shed 2 bases and J shed 1 base, with 5 bases lying between them. This CDR3 contains 13 residues. This CDR3 reads CASSISVNYGYTF. CDR3 nucleotide sequence: TGTGCCAGTAGTATATCGGTTAACTATGGCTACACCTTC.

This rearrangement joins TRBV19 to TRBJ1-2, with a possible D match to TRBD1 (5 bases). The germline V and J ends were trimmed by 7 bases and 3 bases, with 12 bases remaining between them. The CDR3 sequence is 13 residues long. Germline V lookup: CDR1 LNHDA, CDR2 SQIVND (reference sequence). The CDR3 bases are TGTGCCAGTAATTGGCTGGGGGACTATGGCTACACCTTC. Protein: CASNWLGDYGYTF.

J is TRBJ2-2 and V is TRBV18; D unclear. Trimming cost V 1 base and J 5 bases, with 17 bases left between them. The CDR3 is 17 residues long. The germline V gene encodes CDR1 KGHSH and CDR2 LQKENI. The CDR3, as DNA: TGTGCCAGCTCACCACGAATCCGGCTTGCTACGACCGGGGAGCTGTTTTTT. This encodes CASSPRIRLATTGELFF.

Remarks on this clone: This specimen includes other DNA sequences encoding the same CDR3. The chain has TRBV6-1 and TRBJ1-5; D not certain. Per germline, CDR1 MNHNS and CDR2 SASEGT. This CDR3 is 13 amino acids long. V gave up 2 bases and J gave up 1 base, with 3 bases separating them. The CDR3 region has the DNA TGTGCCAGCAGTGAAACGAGCAATCAGCCCCAGCATTTT. Translated, it gives CASSETSNQPQHF.

The chain couples TRBV28 to TRBJ1-1, with 8 bases fitting TRBD1. The CDR3 is 17 residues long. Germline V CDR1 and CDR2: MDHEN, SYDVKM. The trim removed 2 bases at V and 1 base at J, leaving 9 bases unmatched. The CDR3 DNA is TGTGCCAGCAGTTTAAGTATCCTGCAGGGGGCGAACACTGAAGCTTTCTTT. This translates into CASSLSILQGANTEAFF. Complete variable domain (other parts from reference TRBV28 and TRBJ1-1): DVKVTQSSRYLVKRTGEKVFLECVQDMDHENMFWYRQDPGLGLRLIYFSYDVKMKEKGDIPEGYSVSREKKERFSLILESASTNQTSMYLCASSLSILQGANTEAFFGQGTRLTVV.

This clone was found once. Here the CDR3 reads CASTGNPGGGTEAFF. CDR3 in DNA: TGTGCCAGCACCGGAAACCCAGGGGGCGGCACTGAAGCTTTCTTT. The V gene is TRBV7-9, the J gene TRBJ1-1; 8 bases match TRBD1. Germline V CDR1 and CDR2: SEHNR, FQNEAQ (reference sequence). This CDR3 is 15 amino acids long. Unmatched junction bases numbered 11, after V lost 7 bases and J lost 4 bases. Full variable domain (outside the CDR3, taken from reference TRBV7-9 and TRBJ1-1): DTGVSQNPRHKITKRGQNVTFRCDPISEHNRLYWYRQTLGQGPEFLTYFQNEAQLEKSRLLSDRFSAERPKGSFSTLEIQRTEQGDSAMYLCASTGNPGGGTEAFFGQGTRLTVV.

This chain uses TRBV27 with TRBJ1-1, with no clear D. CDR1 is MNHEY and CDR2 is SMNVEV in the germline V gene (reference sequence). Trimming took off 5 bases at V and 3 bases at J, with 10 bases between the two ends. CDR3 length equals 13 residues. This CDR3 reads CASSTKGYTEAFF. As DNA, the CDR3 is TGTGCCAGCAGTACTAAAGGCTACACTGAAGCTTTCTTT.

This clone was observed a few times. The chain joins TRBV5-1 to TRBJ2-3, with D possibly matching TRBD1 (6 bases). This CDR3 region has 17 residues. Germline CDR1 and CDR2: SGHRS and YFSETQ. With 5 bases removed from V and 1 base from J, the gap between germline ends came to 20 bases. In DNA form, the CDR3 reads TGCGCCAGCAGTGGGGGTCAGGGGATGCTGGGCACAGATACGCAGTATTTT. The encoded protein is CASSGGQGMLGTDTQYF.

The gene calls are TRBV3-1 (or the pseudogene TRBV3-2) and TRBJ2-5; 11 bases align to TRBD2. With V trimmed by 4 bases and J by 4 bases, 14 bases remained unmatched. Germline V gives CDR1 LGHDT, CDR2 YNNKEL (reference sequence). This CDR3 has 18 residues. The CDR3 loop reads CASSRRTSGRSRGETQYF. As DNA, the CDR3 is TGTGCCAGCAGCCGAAGAACTAGCGGGAGATCCAGGGGAGAGACCCAGTACTTC.